These 29 T cell receptor beta chains were sequenced from one sample in a study of shared clonotypes between healthy human individuals. The data were produced by immunoSEQ multiplex PCR, yet TCRdb's version contains in-frame clones alone and is incomplete. The sample consists of under 600,000 clones, roughly 79% of them appearing once. Specimen: PBMCs. The receptors derive from a woman in her thirties or forties in good health. Some clones in this sample may be carry-over from other donors' samples.

CDR3 DNA sequence: TGTGCCAGCAGCTTAAGGGGGACAGATAATTCACCCCTCCACTTT. It specifies CASSLRGTDNSPLHF. V is TRBV11-2 and J is TRBJ1-6; 7 positions agree with TRBD1. This CDR3 spans 15 amino acids. The V segment lost 2 bases and the J segment 5 bases; nucleotides outside the gene matches: 3. In germline, CDR1 is SGHAT, CDR2 FQNNGV.

The chain links TRBV7-3 to TRBJ1-6; the D gene is possibly TRBD1 (5 bases). The V end was cut by 5 bases, the J end by 6 bases, with 14 bases between. Germline CDR1 SGHTA, CDR2 FQGTGA. The CDR3 spans 15 residues. The CDR3 nucleotides read TGTGCCAGCAGCGCTGGGGCCCCCGGTAATTCACCCCTCCACTTT. Translating it yields CASSAGAPGNSPLHF.

This clone was counted between two and nine times. The gene calls are TRBV10-3 and TRBJ2-5, with TRBD1 as a possible D gene (6 bases). Trimming shortened V by 5 bases and J by 5 bases, and 12 bases separated the two germline ends. There are 13 residues in the CDR3. Germline CDR1 ENHRY, CDR2 SYGVKD. CDR3 nucleotide sequence: TGTGCCATCAGTTCCCCAGGGGCGGAGACCCAGTACTTC. This sequence encodes CAISSPGAETQYF.

A remark on this clone: This may stem from a read error, because a much larger clone lies one nucleotide away. This chain joins TRBV30 and TRBJ2-7; D remains ambiguous. V was cut by 0 bases and J by 2 bases, with 8 bases left in between. The CDR3 consists of 13 residues. The V gene's germline CDR1 is GTSNPN and CDR2 SVGIG (reference sequence). CDR3 bases: TGTGCCTGGAGTGTTCCTAGTCCCTACGAGCAGTACTTC. Its protein is CAWSVPSPYEQYF.

In regard to this clone: Other DNA sequences in the same sample also yield this CDR3. V is TRBV2 and J is TRBJ2-5, with 7 bases aligning to TRBD1. The V gene end was trimmed by 6 bases and the J gene end by 5 bases; junction bases not matched to a gene: 6. CDR3 size: 13 residues. In germline, CDR1 is SNHLY, CDR2 FYNNEI. CDR3 residues: CASRVGGRETQYF. In nucleotides, the CDR3 is TGTGCCAGCAGAGTAGGGGGCCGGGAGACCCAGTACTTC.

As for this clone: It differs at one base from a far larger clone, so likely a read error. The sample has other DNA sequences that encode this CDR3 too. The J gene is TRBJ1-1, the V gene TRBV18, with a tentative D call TRBD1 (5 bases). The CDR3 consists of 15 residues. Per germline, CDR1 KGHSH and CDR2 LQKENI. The CDR3 bases are TGTGCCAGCTCGCCACGCGGGGACGGCTACACTGAAGCTTTCTTT. Translated: CASSPRGDGYTEAFF.

This sequence joins TRBV15 and TRBJ1-5; possible D gene TRBD1, 5 bases. The CDR3 spans 13 residues. Trimming took 0 bases from V and 15 from J, leaving 15 bases between them. CDR1 LNHNV and CDR2 YYDKDF come from the germline V gene (reference sequence). The CDR3 sequence is CATSRDLVRDWHF. CDR3 sequence (DNA): TGTGCCACCAGCAGAGATCTGGTTAGGGACTGGCATTTT.

V usage is TRBV27 and J usage is TRBJ2-1, with 8 bases matching TRBD1. The length of the CDR3 is 17 residues. Germline lookup yields CDR1 MNHEY and CDR2 SMNVEV (reference sequence). The J segment lost 0 bases and the V segment lost 5 bases, leaving 9 bases of the junction unmatched. This chain's CDR3 is CASSLRGTGGSYNEQFF. CDR3 nucleotide sequence: TGTGCCAGCAGTCTTAGAGGGACAGGAGGCTCCTACAATGAGCAGTTCTTC.

This clone was counted once. The chain links TRBV10-3 to TRBJ2-1; D is ambiguous. The CDR3 is made up of 13 amino acids. CDR1 and CDR2 from the germline V gene are ENHRY and SYGVKD. The V and J ends lost 6 bases and 8 bases respectively, with 14 bases between them. CDR3 coding DNA: TGTGCCATCAGGGTGCCAGCGTATCATGAGCAGTTCTTC. Encoded protein: CAIRVPAYHEQFF.

The V and J genes are TRBV18 and TRBJ1-2; possible D gene TRBD1, 6 bases. Trimming took 3 bases from V and 5 from J, leaving 25 bases between them. The CDR3 runs to 18 residues. From germline, CDR1 is KGHSH and CDR2 LQKENI. The CDR3 coding sequence is TGTGCCAGCTCACCTATTGGAGGAGGGGGGAATCTGGAGTATGGCTACACCTTC. Protein: CASSPIGGGGNLEYGYTF.

This clone was detected a few times. This chain joins TRBV28 and TRBJ1-1; D gene unclear. Per the germline V gene, CDR1 is MDHEN and CDR2 is SYDVKM. V was trimmed by 6 bases and J by 6 bases, leaving 17 bases between them. This CDR3 comprises 14 residues. The CDR3 sequence: CASRRRPPRSEAFF. The CDR3, as DNA: TGTGCCAGCAGACGGAGACCCCCGAGGTCTGAAGCTTTCTTT.

This clone was counted between two and nine times. The chain carries TRBV5-1 and TRBJ1-4, with D possibly TRBD1 on 5 matching bases. The germline V gene encodes CDR1 SGHRS and CDR2 YFSETQ. Trimming shortened V by 2 bases and J by 5 bases, and 16 bases separated the two germline ends. CDR3 length equals 16 residues. CDR3 DNA: TGCGCCAGCAGCTTATTACGGGCAGGGCAAAATGAAAAACTGTTTTTT. Protein sequence: CASSLLRAGQNEKLFF. The full variable domain, in which reference TRBV5-1 and TRBJ1-4 provide the parts outside the CDR3, is KAGVTQTPRYLIKTRGQQVTLSCSPISGHRSVSWYQQTPGQGLQFLFEYFSETQRNKGNFPGRFSGRQFSNSRSEMNVSTLELGDSALYLCASSLLRAGQNEKLFFGSGTQLSVL.

With regard to this clone: One base away lies a much larger clone, so this may be a sequencing read error. The chain couples TRBV6-4 to TRBJ2-3; 8 positions match TRBD2. Germline assignment: CDR1 MRHNA and CDR2 SNTAGT. This CDR3 comprises 14 residues. The CDR3 protein is CVSSDAGGADTQYF. The CDR3 DNA reads TGTGTCAGCAGTGACGCGGGAGGTGCGGATACGCAGTATTTT.

The CDR3 DNA reads TGTGCCAGCAGCTGGACTAGCGGGAGTGGTGGCGGGGAGCTGTTTTTT. Translation: CASSWTSGSGGGELFF. The V gene is TRBV7-2, the J gene TRBJ2-2; 13 nucleotides match TRBD2. With 4 bases clipped from V and 7 bases from J, the junction kept 6 bases outside the gene matches. From germline, CDR1 is SGHTA and CDR2 FQGNSA. This CDR3 has 16 residues. Based on the CDR3 plus reference TRBV7-2 and TRBJ2-2, the full variable domain is GAGVSQSPSNKVTEKGKDVELRCDPISGHTALYWYRQSLGQGLEFLIYFQGNSAPDKSGLPSDRFSAERTGGSVSTLTIQRTQQEDSAVYLCASSWTSGSGGGELFFGEGSRLTVL.

The rearrangement uses TRBV5-1 and TRBJ2-3; possible D gene TRBD2, 5 bases. CDR1 is SGHRS, CDR2 YFSETQ, per germline. The CDR3 runs 14 residues. V dropped 2 bases and J dropped 2 bases, with 9 bases sitting between them. CDR3 loop: CASSFSAYTDTQYF. The DNA of the CDR3 is TGCGCCAGCAGCTTTAGCGCCTACACAGATACGCAGTATTTT.

The V gene is TRBV7-9, the J gene TRBJ2-1, with 7 bases matching TRBD1. CDR3 length: 16 amino acids. J lost 0 bases, V lost 4 bases, and 6 bases had no gene match. The germline V gene encodes CDR1 SEHNR and CDR2 FQNEAQ (reference sequence). In DNA, the CDR3 is TGTGCCAGCAGCTCAAACAGGGGTAGCTCCTACAATGAGCAGTTCTTC. Protein product: CASSSNRGSSYNEQFF.

This clone was seen once. The V call is TRBV7-6, the J call TRBJ2-2, with 9 positions matching TRBD2. The CDR3 totals 16 residues. Trimming took 5 bases from V and 1 from J; bases not matched to a gene: 5. From germline, CDR1 is SGHVS and CDR2 FNYEAQ. CDR3 in DNA: TGTGCCAGCAGCCGAGGACTAGCGCAGAACACCGGGGAGCTGTTTTTT. Translating gives CASSRGLAQNTGELFF.

The gene calls are TRBV5-6 and TRBJ2-5; TRBD1 aligns across 11 bases. CDR1 is SGHDT, CDR2 YYEEEE, per germline. The CDR3 extends over 17 amino acids. Trimming at V came to 4 bases and at J to 0 bases, leaving 8 bases not matched to a gene. The CDR3 DNA reads TGTGCCAGCAGCGATCCGGGACAGGGGGGATACCAAGAGACCCAGTACTTC. It translates to CASSDPGQGGYQETQYF.

In nucleotides, the CDR3 is TGTGCCAGCAGCTTGGCCTACACCGGGGAGCTGTTTTTT. Translation gives CASSLAYTGELFF. The chain joins TRBV5-6 to TRBJ2-2; D is unclear. Trimming removed 0 bases at V and 3 bases at J, with 3 bases between. The CDR3 consists of 13 residues. Germline CDR1 is SGHDT and CDR2 is YYEEEE.

The chain links TRBV19 to TRBJ1-1; possibly TRBD1 for D (5 bases). Trimming took 3 bases from V and 2 from J, leaving 16 bases between them. The CDR3 length is 16 residues. CDR1 is LNHDA, CDR2 SQIVND, per germline (reference sequence). For the CDR3, the DNA is TGTGCCAGTAGTATTTGGGGCGGAGGCACCAACACTGAAGCTTTCTTT. Encoded protein: CASSIWGGGTNTEAFF.

J is TRBJ2-3 and V is TRBV7-9; D could derive from TRBD1 or TRBD2 (5 bases each). The CDR3 extends over 15 amino acids. CDR1 and CDR2 from the germline V gene are SEHNR and FQNEAQ (reference sequence). Trimming stripped 5 bases from V and 3 bases from J, with 15 bases between. CDR3 residues: CASSPGTGPTDTQYF. The CDR3 coding sequence is TGTGCCAGCAGCCCAGGGACGGGTCCGACAGATACGCAGTATTTT.

The CDR3 is CASTRRDEGHNEQFF. DNA for the CDR3: TGTGCCAGCACCAGACGGGACGAGGGCCACAATGAGCAGTTCTTC. This chain links TRBV6-6 with TRBJ2-1; either TRBD1 or TRBD2 may fit D (5 bases each). V lost 7 bases and J 5 bases, leaving 18 bases between the germline ends. The CDR3 is made up of 15 amino acids. Per the germline V gene, CDR1 is MNHNY and CDR2 is SVGAGI (reference sequence).

This clone was observed once. This chain uses TRBV5-8 with TRBJ2-3; 14 bases line up with TRBD2. V shed 0 bases, J shed 0 bases, and the junction held 6 bases outside the gene matches. This CDR3 has 19 amino acids. Germline loops: CDR1 SGHTS, CDR2 YDEGEE. This chain's CDR3 is CASSLERTSGRFSTDTQYF. For the CDR3, the DNA is TGTGCCAGCAGCTTGGAGCGGACTAGCGGGAGGTTTAGCACAGATACGCAGTATTTT.

V and J are TRBV5-1 and TRBJ1-5, with TRBD1 identical over 9 bases. Germline V gene lookup returns CDR1 SGHRS and CDR2 YFSETQ. The CDR3 has 15 residues. The ends lost 4 bases at V and 7 bases at J; junction bases unmatched: 9. The CDR3 region has the DNA TGCGCCAGCAGCCAAACAGGGGGCGCGGGGCAGCCCCAGCATTTT. The encoded protein is CASSQTGGAGQPQHF.

There are many counts of this clone. The chain joins TRBV4-1 to TRBJ2-5; tentative D call: TRBD2 (5 bases). CDR3 size: 14 residues. Trimming took 0 bases from V and 5 from J, leaving 10 bases between them. Germline values: CDR1 MGHRA, CDR2 YSYEKL. CDR3 residues: CASSQERVWETQYF. For the CDR3, the DNA is TGCGCCAGCAGCCAAGAGAGGGTTTGGGAGACCCAGTACTTC.

The chain's CDR3 is CASSQDRNRQGGYTF. The CDR3 DNA is TGTGCCAGCAGCCAAGATCGCAATCGACAGGGAGGCTACACCTTC. This chain connects TRBV4-2 to TRBJ1-2, with TRBD1 matching over 7 bases. The CDR3 sequence is 15 residues long. The germline V gene encodes CDR1 LGHNA and CDR2 YNFKEQ. The junction had 9 bases not matched to a gene; V was cut back by 0 bases and J by 8 bases.

The chain is built from TRBV28 and TRBJ2-3; 9 positions agree with TRBD1. V lost 5 bases to trimming and J lost 3 bases; unmatched junction nucleotides: 6. Germline CDR1 MDHEN, CDR2 SYDVKM. CDR3 length: 15 amino acids. The DNA of the CDR3 is TGTGCCAGCAGTACAACAGGACAGGGGACAGATACGCAGTATTTT. This gives the protein CASSTTGQGTDTQYF.

J is TRBJ1-1 and V is TRBV19; no clear D gene. Trimming stripped 5 bases from V and 4 bases from J, with 5 bases between. This CDR3 has 11 residues. CDR1 is LNHDA and CDR2 is SQIVND in the germline V gene (reference sequence). The CDR3 DNA follows: TGTGCCAGTAGTCGGGGCACTGAAGCTTTCTTT. Its translation: CASSRGTEAFF.

This clone was recorded only once. The V call is TRBV29-1, the J call TRBJ2-1, with 9 bases identical to TRBD1. The CDR3 runs 14 residues. The V gene's germline CDR1 is SQVTM and CDR2 ANQGSEA. V was clipped by 4 bases and J by 10 bases; unmatched bases: 11. The CDR3 region is CSVAMGQGKGEQFF. The DNA for the CDR3 is TGCAGCGTTGCGATGGGACAGGGTAAAGGGGAGCAGTTCTTC.